The sequence of this T cell receptor beta chain was determined in a study of CD8 T cells in ankylosing spondylitis. Study results and limitations: Enrichment of disease-linked clones was reportedly significant in matched ankylosing spondylitis synovial fluid. A TCR beta motif of about 8 highly homologous variants seemed to mark ankylosing spondylitis blood.

Each CDR3 protein is one row after TCRdb ran MiXCR on the 5' RACE reads. The data hold around 35,000 distinct CDR3 sequences, with around an eighth observed a single time. The germline CDR1 and CDR2 sequences are SGDLS and YYNGEE. Trimming stripped 0 bases from V and 11 bases from J, with 9 bases between. The CDR3 has 13 residues. In the case of this clonotype: Its antigen is unidentified.

The specimen was synovial fluid, either unsorted or a sorted T cell fraction (not recorded which). The chain couples TRBV9 to TRBJ1-6; D uncertain. The sequence derives from a male donor with ankylosing spondylitis. The DNA of the CDR3 is TGTGCCAGCAGCGTAGGGGTGCCGACACCCCTCCACTTT. Its protein is CASSVGVPTPLHF.